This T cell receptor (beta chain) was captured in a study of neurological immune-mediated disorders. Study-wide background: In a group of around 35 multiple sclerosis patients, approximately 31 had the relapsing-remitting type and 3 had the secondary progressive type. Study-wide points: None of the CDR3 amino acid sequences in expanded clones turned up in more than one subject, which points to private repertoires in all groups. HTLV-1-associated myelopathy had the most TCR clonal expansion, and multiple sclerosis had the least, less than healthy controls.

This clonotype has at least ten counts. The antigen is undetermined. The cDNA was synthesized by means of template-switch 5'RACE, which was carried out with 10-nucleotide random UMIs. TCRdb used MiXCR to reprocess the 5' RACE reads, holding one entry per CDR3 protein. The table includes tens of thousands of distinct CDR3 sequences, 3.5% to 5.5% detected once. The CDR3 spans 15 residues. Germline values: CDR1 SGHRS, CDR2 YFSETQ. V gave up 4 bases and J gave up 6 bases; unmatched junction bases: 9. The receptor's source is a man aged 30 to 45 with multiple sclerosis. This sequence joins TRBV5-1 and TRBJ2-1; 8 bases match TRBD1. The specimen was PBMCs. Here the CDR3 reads CASSPTDREVNEQFF. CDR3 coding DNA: TGCGCCAGCAGCCCGACGGACAGGGAAGTCAATGAGCAGTTCTTC.